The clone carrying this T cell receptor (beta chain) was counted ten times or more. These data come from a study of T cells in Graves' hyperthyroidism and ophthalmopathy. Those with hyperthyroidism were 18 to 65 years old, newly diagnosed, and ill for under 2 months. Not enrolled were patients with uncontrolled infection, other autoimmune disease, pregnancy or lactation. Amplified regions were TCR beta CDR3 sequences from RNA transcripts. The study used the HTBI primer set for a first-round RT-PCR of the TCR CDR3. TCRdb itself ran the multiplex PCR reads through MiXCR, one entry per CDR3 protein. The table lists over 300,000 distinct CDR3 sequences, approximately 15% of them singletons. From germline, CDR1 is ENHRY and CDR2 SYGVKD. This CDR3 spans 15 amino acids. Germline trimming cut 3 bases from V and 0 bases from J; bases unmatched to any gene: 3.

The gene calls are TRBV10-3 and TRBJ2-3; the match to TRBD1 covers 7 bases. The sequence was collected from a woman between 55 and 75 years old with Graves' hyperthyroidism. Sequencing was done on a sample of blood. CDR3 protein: CAISDPGQSTDTQYF. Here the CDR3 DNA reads TGTGCCATCAGTGACCCGGGACAGAGCACAGATACGCAGTATTTT.